In this sample, the clone carrying this TCR beta chain turned up a few times. What it binds is not known. The CDR3 consists of 15 residues. Germline V gives CDR1 ENHRY, CDR2 SYGVKD. Trimming stripped 6 bases from V and 4 bases from J, with 18 bases between. This sample was taken from a study of T cell repertoires in cytomegalovirus infection. Study details: A matching HLA type, together with CMV infection, was signaled by public TCR beta signatures.

TCRdb itself ran the reads through MiXCR, one entry per CDR3 protein. The table has about 450,000 distinct CDR3 sequences, 25% to 40% seen once. Points from the study as a whole: Frequencies of public TCR beta families were cumulated, and this identified carriers of CMV plus the relevant HLA.

The V call is TRBV10-3, the J call TRBJ2-5; no clear D gene. This receptor was identified in a human donor in good health (CMV status not recorded). Some clones in this sample may be carry-over from other donors' samples. Source material: PBMCs. CDR3: CAISDTSGNGETQYF. The DNA of the CDR3 is TGTGCCATCAGCGACACTTCGGGCAATGGAGAGACCCAGTACTTC.